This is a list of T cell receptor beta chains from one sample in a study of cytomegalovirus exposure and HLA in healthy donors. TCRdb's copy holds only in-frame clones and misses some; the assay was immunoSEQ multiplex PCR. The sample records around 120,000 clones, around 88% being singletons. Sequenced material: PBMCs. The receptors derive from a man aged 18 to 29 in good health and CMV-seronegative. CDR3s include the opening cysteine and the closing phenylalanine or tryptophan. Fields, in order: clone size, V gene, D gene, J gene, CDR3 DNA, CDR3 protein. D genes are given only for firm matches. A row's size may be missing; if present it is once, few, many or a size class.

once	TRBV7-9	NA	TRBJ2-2	TGTGCCAGCAGCTTAGGCAGGTTCGAGCTGTTTTTT	CASSLGRFELFF
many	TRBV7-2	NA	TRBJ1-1	TGTGCCAGCAGCTTATGGGGGAGGACTGAAGCTTTCTTT	CASSLWGRTEAFF
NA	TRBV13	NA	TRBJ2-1	TGTGCCAGCAGCGCCGGCCCTAGACGGAATGAGCAGTTCTTC	CASSAGPRRNEQFF
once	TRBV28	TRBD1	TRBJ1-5	TGTGCCAGCAGTTTAGGGACAGGGAGCAATCAGCCCCAGCATTTT	CASSLGTGSNQPQHF
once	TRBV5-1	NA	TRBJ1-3	TGCGCCAGCAGCTTAGGGGCTGGAAACACCATATATTTT	CASSLGAGNTIYF
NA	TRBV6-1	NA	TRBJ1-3	TGTGCCAGCAGTGAAGCTCGCAGCTCTGGAAACACCATATATTTT	CASSEARSSGNTIYF
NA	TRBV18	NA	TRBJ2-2	TGTGCCAGCTCACCGGGGCAGAAGAACACCGGGGAGCTGTTTTTT	CASSPGQKNTGELFF
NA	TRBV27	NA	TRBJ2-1	TGTGCCAGCAGTTTATCGACCGGGACTCCCGATGCGTTCTTC	CASSLSTGTPDAFF
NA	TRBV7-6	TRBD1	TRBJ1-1	TGTGCCAGCAGCCCTACAAGGACAGGGGCGAATGGTGAAGCTTTCTTT	CASSPTRTGANGEAFF
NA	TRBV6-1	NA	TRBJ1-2	TGTGCCAGCAGTGAATCAGGGAACTATGGCTACACCTTC	CASSESGNYGYTF
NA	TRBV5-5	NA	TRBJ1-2	TGTGCCAGCAGCTCCGGACCTCCACCCCTAAGGACTCATATCTATGGCTACACCTTC	CASSSGPPPLRTHIYGYTF
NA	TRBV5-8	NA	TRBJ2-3	TGTGCCAGCAGCTCGAGGCCTAGCTCAACAGATACGCAGTATTTT	CASSSRPSSTDTQYF
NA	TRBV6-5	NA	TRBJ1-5	TGTGCCAGCAGTGGTGGGGCTGGGCCCCAGCATTTT	CASSGGAGPQHF
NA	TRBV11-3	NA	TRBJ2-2	TGTGCCAGCAGCTCCGGAGCTATAGGAGACACCGGGGAGCTGTTTTTT	CASSSGAIGDTGELFF
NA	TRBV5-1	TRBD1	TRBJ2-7	TGCGCCAGCAGCTCAATACAGGGGGGCCTCTCCTACGAGCAGTACTTC	CASSSIQGGLSYEQYF
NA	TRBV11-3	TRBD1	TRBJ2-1	TGTGCCAGCAGCTCGCAGGGGGCTATGAATGAGCAGTTCTTC	CASSSQGAMNEQFF
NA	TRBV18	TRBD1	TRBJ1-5	TGTGCCAGCTCGCAAGACCCCCGGGACAGGGCTCTCAATCAGCCCCAGCATTTT	CASSQDPRDRALNQPQHF
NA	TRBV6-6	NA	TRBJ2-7	TGTGCCAGCAGTCTACGAGGAGTCGGGTACGAGCAGTACTTC	CASSLRGVGYEQYF
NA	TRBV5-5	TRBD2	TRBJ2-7	TGTGCCAGCAGCTTTCCCGGGGGGTCCGAGCAGTACTTC	CASSFPGGSEQYF
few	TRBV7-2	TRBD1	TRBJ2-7	TGTGCCAGCAGTTCCAACGCCGGGACAGCCTACGAGCAGTACTTC	CASSSNAGTAYEQYF
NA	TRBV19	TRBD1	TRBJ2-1	TGTGCCAGTAGAGCGGACAGGGTCGGATATGAGCAGTTCTTC	CASRADRVGYEQFF
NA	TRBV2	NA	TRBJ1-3	TGTGCCAGCAGTCGGATACAGGGACGGGGAAACACCATATATTTT	CASSRIQGRGNTIYF
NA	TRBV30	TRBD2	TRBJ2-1	TGTGCCTGGAATGCCCAGCGGGGGAGGCGCTCCTACAATGAGCAGTTCTTC	CAWNAQRGRRSYNEQFF
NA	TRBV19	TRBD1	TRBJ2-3	TGTGCCAGTAGTATCCAGGGGGCTAGCACAGATACGCAGTATTTT	CASSIQGASTDTQYF
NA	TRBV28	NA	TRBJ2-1	TGTGCCAGCAGACTCAACAATGAGCAGTTCTTC	CASRLNNEQFF
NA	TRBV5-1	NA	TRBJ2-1	TGCGCCAGCAGCCCTGGGGGGGACAACAATGAGCAGTTCTTC	CASSPGGDNNEQFF
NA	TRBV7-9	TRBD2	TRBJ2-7	TGTGCCAGCAGCTTTCCAGCGGGGGTGACCTACGAGCAGTACTTC	CASSFPAGVTYEQYF